This T cell receptor beta chain derives from a study of neoadjuvant anti-PD-1 for oral cavity cancer (dated by TCRdb to about 2021). General notes on the study: Before curative-intent surgical resection, most patients were given three to four biweekly doses of nivolumab at 3 mg/kg. Patients without progression received a fourth nivolumab dose around day 43 and underwent definitive surgical resection on days 50-56. Patients with complete response, partial response or stable disease by RECIST 1.1 were defined as responders, whereas patients with progression were defined as non-responders. There were about a dozen patients in the parent correlative cohort, and the response rate was around 35%.

As regards this clone: The target of this receptor is not known. Base qualities are missing; no much larger clone stands one base away.

The time point label, as the study defines it: after neoadjuvant nivolumab, at surgical resection. None of the patients had received prior systemic or radiation treatment, and all were newly diagnosed with stage II-IVA oral cavity squamous cell carcinoma. The cohort consisted of patients with HPV-negative, locally advanced oral cavity squamous cell carcinoma. Peripheral blood mononuclear cells were analyzed directly, without maintenance or expansion in culture. The samples were drawn from a longitudinal correlative study tied to a single-arm phase II trial testing neoadjuvant nivolumab in oral cavity squamous cell carcinoma. Genomic DNA-based TCRbeta sequencing was performed on subject-matched pre- and post-treatment PBMCs and tumors from three responders and three non-responders. Peripheral blood mononuclear cells were collected once before nivolumab treatment and again after treatment, at the time of surgery. Genomic DNA was isolated from PBMCs using the Maxwell RSC DNA from Cells kit.

V is reduced by 5 bases and J by 2 bases, leaving a spacing of 7 bases between them. CDR1 and CDR2 are drawn from the germline V gene: SGHTA, FQGTGA. There are 13 amino acids in the CDR3, from cysteine to phenylalanine inclusive. Only CDR3 DNA is held: 39 bases, read in frame from base 1. Overall study outcomes, separate from this receptor: Higher pretreatment blood TCRbeta clonality and lower post-treatment tumor TCRbeta clonality were correlated with higher pretreatment blood Treg/Th17 ratios. Only a few patients per response group were included in the TCR analyses, and the authors called for validation in larger cohorts. After neoadjuvant nivolumab, non-responders showed significantly higher T cell clonality (Gini index) in PBMCs than responders did.

For deep sequencing, PBMC libraries mostly used approximately 500 ng of input genomic DNA, with six replicates for each sample. The immunoSEQ hsTCRbeta kit was used to prepare TCRbeta libraries, following the manufacturer's instructions. An Illumina NovaSeq 6000 S4 flow cell was used to sequence the final libraries, which had first been combined to 3 nM. The study's own analysis went as follows. The immunoSEQ Analyzer was used for raw data preprocessing and quality control. The analysis was restricted to productive rearrangements, with each unique CDR3 amino acid sequence defining a clonotype. Repertoire clonality was estimated as the Gini-Simpson index, computed with the R package tcR. Gini indices were compared with Student's t test, and associations with tumor size change were assessed by Pearson correlation. TCRdb limited this immuneACCESS table to in-frame rearrangements with V and J called. A share of clones is missing; checked studies link under half to unresolved V genes, and the rest is unexplained. That table gives V, J and clone size, and the DNA gave D and trimming. In this sample the table shows about 12,000 clones, 60% to 75% of which occur a single time. About 2.6% of the sample belongs to the ten largest clones.

The sample was PBMCs, taken after nivolumab (anti-PD-1) treatment. The V and J segments used are TRBV7-3 and TRBJ1-3, and TRBD1 may be the D gene, going by 5 matching bases. The sequence derives from a person between 40 and 79 years old with oral cavity squamous cell carcinoma. The nucleotide sequence reads TGTGCCAGCAGCGGGGGTCCTGGAAACACCATATATTTT. Its translation reads: CASSGGPGNTIYF.